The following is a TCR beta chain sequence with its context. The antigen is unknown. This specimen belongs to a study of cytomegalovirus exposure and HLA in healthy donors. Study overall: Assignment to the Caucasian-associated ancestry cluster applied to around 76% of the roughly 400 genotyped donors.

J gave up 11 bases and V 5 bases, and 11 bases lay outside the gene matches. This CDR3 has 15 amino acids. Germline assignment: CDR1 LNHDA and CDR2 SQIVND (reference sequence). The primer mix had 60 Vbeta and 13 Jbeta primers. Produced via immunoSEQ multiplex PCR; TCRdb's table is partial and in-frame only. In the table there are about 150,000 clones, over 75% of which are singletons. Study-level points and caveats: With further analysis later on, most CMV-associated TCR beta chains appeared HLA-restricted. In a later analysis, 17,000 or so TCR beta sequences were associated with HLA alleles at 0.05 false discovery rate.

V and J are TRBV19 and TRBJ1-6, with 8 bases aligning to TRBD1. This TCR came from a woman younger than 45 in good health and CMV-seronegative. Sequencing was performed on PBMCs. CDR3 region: CASSLRDRGGAPLHF. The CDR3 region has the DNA TGTGCCAGTAGTCTAAGAGACAGGGGAGGTGCACCCCTCCACTTT.